This T cell receptor (beta chain) was obtained from a study of PD-1 blockade in classical Hodgkin lymphoma. Broader study findings: Exclusion was the outcome for patients who began nivolumab under 1 year after ASCT.

Only in-frame clones appear in the TCRdb table, and some are missing; sequencing was by immunoSEQ multiplex PCR. The table has tens of thousands of clones, more than 80% seen once. As to time point: cycle 4 day 1 (C4D1), after 5 to 7 weeks of nivolumab. Each patient relapsed following autologous stem cell transplantation, and prior brentuximab vedotin exposure differed. Magnetic depletion of unwanted cells isolated CD4+ T cells from thawed PBMCs. Germline CDR1 SGHTA, CDR2 FQGNSA. This CDR3 contains 14 residues. Losses at the gene ends were 0 bases for V and 5 bases for J; bases not matched to a gene: 3. With regard to this clone: Its antigen is not identified.

The chain recombines TRBV7-2 with TRBJ2-5; TRBD1 agrees at 7 bases. The specimen was CD4+ T cells from blood, collected before the fourth cycle of nivolumab. The clonotype comes from a human donor with classical Hodgkin lymphoma. The CDR3 region is CASSLAGGVETQYF. CDR3 sequence (DNA): TGTGCCAGCAGCTTAGCAGGGGGCGTCGAGACCCAGTACTTC. Combining the CDR3 with reference TRBV7-2 and TRBJ2-5 gives the whole variable domain GAGVSQSPSNKVTEKGKDVELRCDPISGHTALYWYRQSLGQGLEFLIYFQGNSAPDKSGLPSDRFSAERTGGSVSTLTIQRTQQEDSAVYLCASSLAGGVETQYFGPGTRLLVL.